This T cell receptor beta chain was identified during a study of T-cell reconstitution after alpha-beta-depleted transplantation in children. This clonotype was seen ten or more times. Its specificity is unknown. Study-level points and caveats: The origin of alpha-beta T cells about two months after transplant was reportedly several hundred expanded graft clones. Several patients had high TCRbeta diversity at day 60; it came from surviving recipient T cells and thymic progenitors. Newly generated T cells supplied most T-cell counts and diversity one year post-transplant.

The CDR3 consists of 16 residues. For TCRbeta, the library was prepared with unique molecular identifiers. TCRdb reprocessed the PCR reads with MiXCR, giving one entry per CDR3 protein. This table holds over 150,000 distinct CDR3 sequences, around 10% found once. The TCR sequence derives from a boy aged 2 to 10 with acute myeloid leukemia, due to receive a stem cell transplant. The chain combines TRBV21-1 with TRBJ2-1; the table names TRBD2, a call not compared with the DNA. TRBV21-1 represents a pseudogene. The sample consisted of PBMCs, taken before TCRalphabeta/CD19-depleted stem cell transplant. The CDR3 DNA reads TGTGCCAGCACATCAGGGACTAGCGGGTGGGGTTGGGAGCAGTTCTTC. This encodes CASTSGTSGWGWEQFF.